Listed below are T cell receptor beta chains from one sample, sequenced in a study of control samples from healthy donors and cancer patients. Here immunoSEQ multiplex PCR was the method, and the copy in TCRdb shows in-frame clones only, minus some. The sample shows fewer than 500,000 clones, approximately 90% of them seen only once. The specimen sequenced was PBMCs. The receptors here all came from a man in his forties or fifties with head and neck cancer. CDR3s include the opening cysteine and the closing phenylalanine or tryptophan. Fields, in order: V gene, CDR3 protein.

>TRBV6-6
CASTPRRNTEAFF
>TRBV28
CASRVLNEQFF
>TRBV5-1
CASSLGHLPTGGNAEAFF
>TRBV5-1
CASSLPVATSGSSSYEQYF
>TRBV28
CASSLLAGRQPQHF
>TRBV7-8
CASSQANEKLFF
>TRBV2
CASNITPIHSGTASYEQYF
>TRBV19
CAPTTGTGGYEQYF
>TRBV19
CASSYGTANTEAFF
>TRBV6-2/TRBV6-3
CASSNRQNIQYF
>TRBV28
CASSFSAGGPNQPQHF
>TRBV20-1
CSASLRQLNSPLHF
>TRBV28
CASSTDGQFGDQPQHF
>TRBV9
CASGAGVTDTQYF
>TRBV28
CASSLPNQPQHF
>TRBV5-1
CASSEAQALNIQYF